This T cell receptor beta chain was found in a study of type 1 regulatory T cells. Overall study context: This in vitro CD4 product, T-allo10, is enriched for Tr1 cells and alloantigen-specific.

Study results and limitations: Tr1 cells had a more restricted TCR repertoire than non-Tr1 cells.

Germline V gene lookup returns CDR1 LNHNV and CDR2 YYDKDF (reference sequence). The CDR3 is 16 amino acids. Trimming removed 0 bases at V and 9 bases at J, with 18 bases between. One entry per CDR3 protein, called by TCRdb with MiXCR from the reads. The data show about 69,000 distinct CDR3 sequences, roughly 20% seen once. This clonotype has at least ten counts. What it binds is unknown. This chain uses TRBV15 with TRBJ2-1, with D possibly being TRBD2 (5 bases). This receptor was identified in a human donor in good health. Sequencing was carried out using cultured type 1 regulatory T (Tr1) cells, either the whole culture or a sorted fraction (not recorded which). The chain's CDR3 is CATSRDVVLAGGEQFF. The DNA of the CDR3 is TGTGCCACCAGCAGAGATGTCGTCCTAGCCGGAGGTGAGCAGTTCTTC.